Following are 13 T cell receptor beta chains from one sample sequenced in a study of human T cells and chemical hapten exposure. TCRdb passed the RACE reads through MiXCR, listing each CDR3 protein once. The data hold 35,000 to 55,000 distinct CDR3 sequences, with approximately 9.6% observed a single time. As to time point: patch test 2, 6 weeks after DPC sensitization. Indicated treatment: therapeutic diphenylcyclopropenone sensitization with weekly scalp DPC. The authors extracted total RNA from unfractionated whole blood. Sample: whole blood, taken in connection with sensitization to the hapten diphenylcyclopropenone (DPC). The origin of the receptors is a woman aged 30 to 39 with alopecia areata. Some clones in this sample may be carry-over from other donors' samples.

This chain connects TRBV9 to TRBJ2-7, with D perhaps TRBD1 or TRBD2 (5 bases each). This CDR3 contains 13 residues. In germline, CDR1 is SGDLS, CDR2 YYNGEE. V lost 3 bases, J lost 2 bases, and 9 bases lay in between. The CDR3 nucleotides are TGTGCCAGCAGCGCCCAGGGAGCCTACGAGCAGTACTTC. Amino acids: CASSAQGAYEQYF.

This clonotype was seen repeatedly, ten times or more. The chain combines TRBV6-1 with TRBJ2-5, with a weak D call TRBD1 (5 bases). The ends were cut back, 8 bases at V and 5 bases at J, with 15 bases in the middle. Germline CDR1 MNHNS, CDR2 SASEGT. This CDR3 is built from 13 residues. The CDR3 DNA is TGTGCCAGCCGCCTGTGGGGCAGGGAGACCCAGTACTTC. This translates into CASRLWGRETQYF.

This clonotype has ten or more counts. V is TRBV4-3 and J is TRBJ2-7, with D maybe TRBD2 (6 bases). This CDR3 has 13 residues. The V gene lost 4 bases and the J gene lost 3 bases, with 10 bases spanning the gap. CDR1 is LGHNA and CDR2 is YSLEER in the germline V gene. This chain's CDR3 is CASSRGTGYEQYF. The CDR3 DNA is TGCGCCAGCAGCCGCGGGACGGGCTACGAGCAGTACTTC.

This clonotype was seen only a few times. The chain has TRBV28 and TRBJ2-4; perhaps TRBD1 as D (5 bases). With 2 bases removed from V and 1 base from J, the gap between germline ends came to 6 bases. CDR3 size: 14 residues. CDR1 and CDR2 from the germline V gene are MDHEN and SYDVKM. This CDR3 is CASSLRQAKNIQYF. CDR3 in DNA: TGTGCCAGCAGTTTACGACAGGCCAAAAACATTCAGTACTTC.

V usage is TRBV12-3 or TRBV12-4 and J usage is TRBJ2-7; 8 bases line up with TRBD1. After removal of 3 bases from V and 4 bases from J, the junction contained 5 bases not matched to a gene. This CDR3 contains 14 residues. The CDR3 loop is CASSLGQELYEQYF. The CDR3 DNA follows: TGTGCCAGCAGTTTGGGACAGGAGTTATACGAGCAGTACTTC.

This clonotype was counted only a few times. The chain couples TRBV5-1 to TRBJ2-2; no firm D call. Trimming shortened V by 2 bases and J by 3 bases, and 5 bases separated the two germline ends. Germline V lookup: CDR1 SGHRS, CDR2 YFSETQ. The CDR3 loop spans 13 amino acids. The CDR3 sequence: CASSFRDTGELFF. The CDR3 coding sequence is TGCGCCAGCAGCTTCCGCGACACCGGGGAGCTGTTTTTT.

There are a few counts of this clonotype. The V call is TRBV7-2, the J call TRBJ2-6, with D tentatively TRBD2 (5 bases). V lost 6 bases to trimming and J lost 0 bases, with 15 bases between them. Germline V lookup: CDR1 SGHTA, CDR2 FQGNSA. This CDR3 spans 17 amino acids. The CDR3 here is CASRHATRVSGANVLTF. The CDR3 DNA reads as TGTGCCAGCAGACACGCTACGCGGGTCTCTGGGGCCAACGTCCTGACTTTC.

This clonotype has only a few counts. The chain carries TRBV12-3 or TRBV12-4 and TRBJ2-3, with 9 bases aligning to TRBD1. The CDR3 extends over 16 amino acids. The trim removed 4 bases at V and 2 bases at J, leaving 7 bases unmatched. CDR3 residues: CASSSTGTGTTDTQYF. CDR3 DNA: TGTGCCAGCAGTTCAACCGGGACAGGGACCACAGATACGCAGTATTTT.

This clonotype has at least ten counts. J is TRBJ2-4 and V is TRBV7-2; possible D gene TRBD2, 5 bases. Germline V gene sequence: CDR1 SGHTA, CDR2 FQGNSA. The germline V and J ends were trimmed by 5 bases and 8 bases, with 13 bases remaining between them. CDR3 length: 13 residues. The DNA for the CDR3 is TGTGCCAGCAGCCCCCAAGTCGGGGACATTCAGTACTTC. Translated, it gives CASSPQVGDIQYF.

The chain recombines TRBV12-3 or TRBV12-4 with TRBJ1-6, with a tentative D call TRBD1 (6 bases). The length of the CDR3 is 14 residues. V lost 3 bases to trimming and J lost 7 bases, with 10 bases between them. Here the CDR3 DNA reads TGTGCCAGCAGTTTTCAACAGGGAAATTCACCCCTCCACTTT. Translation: CASSFQQGNSPLHF.

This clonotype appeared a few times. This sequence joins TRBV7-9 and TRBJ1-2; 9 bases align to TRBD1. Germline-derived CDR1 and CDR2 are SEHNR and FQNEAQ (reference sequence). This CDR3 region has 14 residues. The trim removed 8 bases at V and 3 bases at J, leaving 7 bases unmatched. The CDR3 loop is CASGSTGGYYGYTF. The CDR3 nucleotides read TGTGCCAGCGGGTCGACAGGGGGGTACTATGGCTACACCTTC.

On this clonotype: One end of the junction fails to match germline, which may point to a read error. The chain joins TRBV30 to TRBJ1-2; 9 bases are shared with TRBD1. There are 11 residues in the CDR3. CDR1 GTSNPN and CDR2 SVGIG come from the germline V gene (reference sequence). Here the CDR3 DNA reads TGTGCCGGGAGGACAGGGGTCGGCTACACCTTC. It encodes CAGRTGVGYTF.

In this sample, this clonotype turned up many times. The CDR3 coding sequence is TGTGCCACCTGTACGGACAGTCTGAACACCGGGGAGCTGTTTTTT. Amino acids: CATCTDSLNTGELFF. This chain uses TRBV19 with TRBJ2-2; TRBD1 might be the D (6 bases). This CDR3 comprises 15 residues. The V end lost 10 bases, the J end lost 1 base, and 16 bases lay between the germline ends. The germline CDR1 and CDR2 sequences are LNHDA and SQIVND (reference sequence).